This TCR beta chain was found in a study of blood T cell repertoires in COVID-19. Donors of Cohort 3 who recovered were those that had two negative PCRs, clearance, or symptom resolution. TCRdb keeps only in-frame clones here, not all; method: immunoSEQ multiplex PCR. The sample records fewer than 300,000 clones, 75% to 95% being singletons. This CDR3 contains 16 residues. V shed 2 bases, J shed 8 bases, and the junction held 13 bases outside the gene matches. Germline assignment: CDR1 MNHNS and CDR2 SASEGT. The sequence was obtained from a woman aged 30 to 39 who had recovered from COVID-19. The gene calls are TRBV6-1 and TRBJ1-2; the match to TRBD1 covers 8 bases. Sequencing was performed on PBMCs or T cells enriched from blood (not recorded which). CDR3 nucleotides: TGTGCCAGCAGTGAACGGCAGGGGGCGGTCCGGGGAGGCTACACCTTC. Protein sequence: CASSERQGAVRGGYTF.